This T cell receptor beta chain stems from a study of T-cell memory formation after mild COVID-19 (dated by TCRdb to the early 2020s). Background for the entire study: TCR sequence clusters from the two donors were found to be largely donor specific. The cohort comprised two young, previously healthy adult volunteers, one female and one male. In two donors, T-cell clones that expanded and contracted after mild COVID-19 were followed by sequencing TCRalpha and TCRbeta repertoires longitudinally.

Study-wide findings and limitations: Contracting CD4+ clones turned up mainly in the CM and EM memory subsets, whereas EMRA was where CD8+ clones were enriched. SARS-CoV-2 specificity was not confirmed for the second-wave clones peaking on day 37. The study covered only a couple of mild cases, and larger cohorts including severe cases with pre-infection samples were considered necessary. The detection of some responding clones in pre-infection memory suggests that pre-existing cross-reactive memory T cells joined the SARS-CoV-2 response. Clones contracting from day 15 to 85 had balanced CD4/CD8 phenotypes, while a second wave expanding from day 15 to 37 was biased towards CD4+.

For this clonotype: No antigen is known for it. No clone much larger than this one lies a single base away; base qualities are absent.

The sequencing machine was an Illumina NovaSeq 6000. Using 5'RACE with constant-segment primers, TCRalpha and TCRbeta cDNA libraries were constructed, with sample barcodes and unique molecular identifiers added in the process. Trizol reagent was used to extract RNA from every sample. Library amplification was performed in two PCR steps, and a second sample barcode and Illumina TruSeq adapters were introduced in the second step. Sequencing of libraries was performed on an Illumina NovaSeq with 2 x 150 bp paired-end reads. The paper's processing steps were these. Demultiplexing of reads and collapsing into UMI-guided consensus sequences were performed with migec v1.2.7. Using mixcr v2.1.11, UMI consensuses were aligned to TRA and TRB V and J templates and then assembled into clonotypes. A clonotype was counted as expanded or contracted only if both edgeR and NoisET called the change significant, with noise models trained on biological replicates. For edgeR calls, a false discovery rate-adjusted p below 0.01 and a log2 fold-change threshold of 1 were applied. As an exploratory analysis of dynamics, PCA with hierarchical clustering was applied to max-normalized trajectories of the 1000 most abundant clonotypes. Separately sequenced CD4+ and CD8+ repertoires were used to assign the CD4 or CD8 phenotype of responding clones. TCRdb reworked the public reads: Q25 trimming with fastp, MiXCR clone assembly, productive beta chains retained. Identical CDR3 protein sequences are pooled into one entry, listed with their most common genes and DNA. What appears here as the V and J calls and clone size reflects TCRdb's work, not the paper's. Across this sample there are 470,000 or so distinct CDR3 sequences, with about 19% seen only once. The ten largest make up 7.5% to 10% of the sample.

At the junction V is shortened by 3 bases and J by 0 bases; bases outside the gene matches: 10. CDR3 length: 18 amino acids, cysteine to phenylalanine. The sequence is cut down to CDR3 DNA, 54 bases in frame from base 1. CDR1 is given as SEHNR and CDR2 as FQNEAQ, both from the germline V gene (reference sequence). Ficoll-Paque density gradient centrifugation was the method used to isolate PBMCs. This chain joins TRBV7-9 to TRBJ2-1, and TRBD2 matches 8 of the central bases. The origin of this receptor is an adult woman who had mild COVID-19 (a few samples of this study predate the infection). The sample titles of this study are shuffled in the database, so cell type and time point are left out; the donor was told from shared clones. The sequencing input was PBMCs or a T cell subset sorted from them (not recorded which). The sequenced DNA: TGTGCCAGCAGCTTGGGCTCACTAGCGGTAAGCTCCTACAATGAGCAGTTCTTC. This encodes CASSLGSLAVSSYNEQFF.